This passage covers 27 T cell receptor beta chains from one sample sequenced in a study of tumor-infiltrating lymphocytes in primary liver carcinoma. Unsorted bulk tissue (about 19-33 mg) underwent RNA and DNA co-extraction. The investigators made TCR beta cDNA from roughly 460 ng total RNA, using a constant-region primer. A slightly modified ARM-PCR protocol with three nested multiplex PCR rounds produced these TCR beta libraries. Primers for the first two PCR rounds were TRBV1-TRBV30 forward primers and a C-beta reverse primer (10 cycles per round). TCRdb fed the multiplex PCR reads into MiXCR, producing one record per CDR3 protein. The sample yields about 120,000 distinct CDR3 sequences, approximately 71% seen once. The source material was tumor-adjacent normal liver tissue. The receptors shown here come from a woman in her sixties with primary liver carcinoma and hepatitis B virus infection.

In regard to this clonotype: The CDR3 ends on some other residue instead of the conserved phenylalanine or tryptophan, so this is likely a read error. The genes are TRBV11-2 and TRBJ2-1, with TRBD1 as a possible D gene (6 bases). The CDR3 is 15 residues long. Germline V gene data show CDR1 as SGHAT and CDR2 as FQNNGV. The CDR3 loop is CAGSLEGGEISEQFL. The DNA for the CDR3 is TGTGCCGGCAGCTTAGAAGGGGGAGAGATCAGTGAGCAGTTCCTC.

As for this clonotype: Mismatch with germline at one junction end may stem from a read error. This chain uses TRBV5-6 with TRBJ1-4; D gene unclear. The germline V gene encodes CDR1 SGHDT and CDR2 YYEEEE. This CDR3 is built from 13 residues. This CDR3 reads CTSSLRPREELFF. In nucleotides, the CDR3 is TGTACCAGCAGCCTGAGGCCGCGGGAAGAGCTGTTTTTT.

V usage is TRBV11-2 and J usage is TRBJ2-5, with D perhaps matching TRBD2 (6 bases). Germline values: CDR1 SGHAT, CDR2 FQNNGV. The CDR3 has 14 residues. The V end was cut by 7 bases, the J end by 4 bases, with 16 bases between. CDR3 region: CASTSAGRGETQYF. The CDR3 DNA is TGTGCCAGCACCTCAGCGGGTAGGGGAGAGACCCAGTACTTC.

This clonotype was seen at least ten times. This rearrangement joins TRBV28 to TRBJ2-2, with D maybe TRBD2 (6 bases). In germline, CDR1 is MDHEN, CDR2 SYDVKM. V lost 5 bases to trimming and J lost 8 bases, with 18 bases between them. The CDR3 loop spans 15 amino acids. The CDR3 nucleotides read TGTGCCAGCAGTCTTTATCCGGGACTCCCGGGGGAGCTGTTTTTT. Protein product: CASSLYPGLPGELFF.

The chain is built from TRBV30 and TRBJ1-2; no reliable D call. Germline CDR1 and CDR2: GTSNPN and SVGIG (reference sequence). CDR3 length: 11 residues. Deletions cut 2 bases from V and 12 bases from J, with 13 bases between. CDR3 residues: CAWSIRGGHTF. The CDR3 coding sequence is TGTGCCTGGAGTATACGGGGAGGCCACACCTTC.

Comment on this clonotype: An end of the junction differs from the germline gene, which may be a read error. V gene TRBV29-1 combines with J gene TRBJ2-7, with 7 bases lining up with TRBD2. The germline CDR1 and CDR2 sequences are SQVTM and ANQGSEA. CDR3 length: 17 amino acids. This CDR3 is CGVGCPMAGALSYEQYF. As DNA, the CDR3 is TGCGGCGTTGGGTGTCCCATGGCGGGAGCCCTCTCCTACGAGCAGTACTTC.

On this clonotype: Possible read error: a much larger clone is one base away. The conserved final phenylalanine or tryptophan is absent from the CDR3, which likely points to a read error. The chain couples TRBV5-6 to TRBJ1-5, with D possibly being TRBD1 (5 bases). The CDR3 has 16 residues. V shed 3 bases and J shed 3 bases, with 16 bases lying between them. Germline V CDR1 and CDR2: SGHDT, YYEEEE. For the CDR3, the DNA is TGTGCCAGCAGCTCGGCCGACGGGGGGAACAATCAGCCCCAGCATTCT. Protein product: CASSSADGGNNQPQHS.

In the case of this clonotype: This clone may be a read error of a much larger clone one base away. The rearrangement links TRBV30 to TRBJ2-7; possible D gene TRBD2, 5 bases. The germline V gene has CDR1 GTSNPN and CDR2 SVGIG (reference sequence). This CDR3 region has 12 residues. V was pared by 2 bases and J by 4 bases, with 9 bases between. CDR3 in DNA: TGTGCCTGGAGTAGCGGCGAGTACGAGCAGTACTTC. It is translated as CAWSSGEYEQYF.

The CDR3 nucleotides read TGCAGCGTTCTAGCGGGAGTAACCTACAACGGGCAGTTCTTC. Translating gives CSVLAGVTYNGQFF. The V call is TRBV29-1, the J call TRBJ2-1, with 10 bases aligning to TRBD2. The CDR3 totals 14 residues. J gave up 12 bases and V 5 bases, and 13 bases lay outside the gene matches. Looked up from germline, CDR1 is SQVTM and CDR2 is ANQGSEA.

As for this clonotype: Just one base apart from a much larger clone, this may be a read error. The chain uses TRBV5-1 and TRBJ1-1; D uncertain. V lost 3 bases to trimming and J lost 1 base, with 13 bases between them. This CDR3 comprises 15 residues. Germline CDR1 SGHRS, CDR2 YFSETQ. The CDR3 nucleotides are TGCGCCAGCAGCTACCTATATACGGGGAACACTGAAGCTTTCTTT. Amino acids: CASSYLYTGNTEAFF.

With respect to this clonotype: Its ends do not fully match the called genes, so a read error is possible. This sequence joins TRBV11-1 and TRBJ1-1; no firm D call. This CDR3 spans 12 amino acids. Germline lookup yields CDR1 SGHAT and CDR2 FQDESV (reference sequence). CDR3 residues: CANSLQNTEALF. The CDR3 coding sequence is TGTGCCAACAGTTTACAGAACACTGAAGCTCTCTTT.

Regarding this clonotype: Germline and junction disagree at one end, which may indicate a read error. The J gene is TRBJ2-1, the V gene TRBV11-1; a weak D match, TRBD1 (5 bases). The CDR3 consists of 13 residues. Germline CDR1 and CDR2: SGHAT and FQDESV (reference sequence). The CDR3 bases are TGTGCAAGCAGCTTCGGCACGGACAATGGGCAGTTCTTC. It specifies CASSFGTDNGQFF.

The chain is built from TRBV4-1 and TRBJ2-5; 8 bases line up with TRBD1. With V trimmed by 1 base and J by 8 bases, 9 bases remained unmatched. There are 15 residues in the CDR3. Germline-derived CDR1 and CDR2 are MGHRA and YSYEKL. The CDR3 protein is CASSQADRVFETQYF. The CDR3 DNA sequence: TGCGCCAGCAGCCAAGCGGACAGGGTGTTTGAAACCCAGTACTTC.

Remarks on this clonotype: This may be a read error, as it is one base from a much larger clone. The CDR3 region has the DNA TGTGCCAGCAGGACAACGTCAGGATTTGAGCAGTACTTC. Its protein is CASRTTSGFEQYF. The V and J genes are TRBV6-1 and TRBJ2-7; D call uncertain. This CDR3 is 13 amino acids long. The germline V gene has CDR1 MNHNS and CDR2 SASEGT. V was cut by 6 bases and J by 7 bases, with 16 bases left in between.

As to this clonotype: This may be a read error, as it is one base from a much larger clone. J is TRBJ1-1 and V is TRBV7-9; D might be TRBD1 (5 bases). Germline CDR1 and CDR2: SEHNR and FQNEAQ (reference sequence). With 5 bases removed from V and 2 bases from J, the gap between germline ends came to 18 bases. This CDR3 contains 16 residues. The CDR3 region is CASSPRGGRANTEAFF. The CDR3, as DNA: TGTGCCAGCAGCCCGCGGGGGGGACGGGCTAACACTGAAGCTTTCTTT.

This clonotype appeared many times. The chain uses TRBV29-1 and TRBJ2-5; 9 nucleotides agree with TRBD1. V was pared by 7 bases and J by 3 bases, with 6 bases of the junction left unmatched. Germline V gene lookup returns CDR1 SQVTM and CDR2 ANQGSEA. The CDR3 contains 13 residues. The CDR3 nucleotides read TGCAGCGGCCGGACAGGGGTGAAAGAGACCCAGTACTTC. Translating it yields CSGRTGVKETQYF.

The V gene is TRBV6-2 or TRBV6-3, the J gene TRBJ1-1; D possibly corresponds to TRBD1 (5 bases). V was clipped by 7 bases and J by 3 bases, with 21 bases between them. Germline V lookup: CDR1 MNHEY, CDR2 SVGEGT. The CDR3 length is 16 residues. The CDR3 DNA reads TGTGCCAGCACCGGACGAGTAGACAGATGGGACACTGAAGCTTTCTTT. This codes for CASTGRVDRWDTEAFF.

J is TRBJ2-3 and V is TRBV7-8; no reliable D call. The CDR3 covers 16 residues. Germline values: CDR1 SGHVS, CDR2 FQNEAQ. This chain's CDR3 is CGSSLVNLLGTDTQYF. The DNA of the CDR3 is TGTGGCAGTAGCTTAGTAAACCTATTGGGCACAGATACGCAGTATTTT.

This clonotype was seen a single time. One junction end does not reproduce the germline sequence, and a read error may be involved. This rearrangement joins TRBV11-2 to TRBJ1-1, with D unresolved. CDR3 length: 14 residues. The germline V gene encodes CDR1 SGHAT and CDR2 FQNNGV. The CDR3 sequence: CASRFMVTSTGAFF. CDR3 nucleotides: TGTGCCAGCAGGTTCATGGTTACGAGCACTGGAGCTTTCTTT.

This clonotype was recorded a few times. V and J are TRBV28 and TRBJ2-7, with D perhaps TRBD1 (5 bases). Trimming stripped 4 bases from V and 3 bases from J, with 19 bases between. CDR3 length: 16 amino acids. Germline lookup yields CDR1 MDHEN and CDR2 SYDVKM. Here the CDR3 reads CASSSIREKIIYEQYF. Here the CDR3 DNA reads TGTGCCAGCAGTTCAATCAGGGAAAAAATTATCTACGAGCAGTACTTC.

As to this clonotype: A much larger clone is a single base away; this may be a read error. This chain joins TRBV28 and TRBJ1-2; D uncertain. The germline CDR1 and CDR2 sequences are MDHEN and SYDVKM. The CDR3 has 13 residues. DNA for the CDR3: TGTGCCAGCCTCGGGTTCCCGGGCTATGACTACACCTTC. It codes for CASLGFPGYDYTF.

This clonotype was recorded a few times. This chain joins TRBV20-1 and TRBJ2-5; 8 bases map to TRBD1. V dropped 2 bases and J dropped 5; count of bases not matched to a gene: 7. Germline V gives CDR1 DFQATT, CDR2 SNEGSKA (reference sequence). The CDR3 has 14 residues. The CDR3: CSARSRGQVETQYF. The CDR3 coding sequence is TGCAGTGCTAGATCCAGGGGGCAGGTTGAGACCCAGTACTTC.

Details on this clonotype: Mismatch with germline at one junction end may stem from a read error. The chain uses TRBV29-1 and TRBJ2-2; TRBD1 or TRBD2 may be the D gene (5 bases each). Germline V gene lookup returns CDR1 SQVTM and CDR2 ANQGSEA. The CDR3 is 13 amino acids. CDR3 region: CSSRTRETGELFF. The CDR3 DNA reads as TGCAGCTCTCGGACAAGGGAGACCGGGGAGCTGTTCTTT.

Concerning this clonotype itself: Being one base from a much bigger clone, this may be a read error. The chain links TRBV7-8 to TRBJ2-1, with a weak D call TRBD2 (6 bases). CDR3 length: 15 amino acids. The germline V gene encodes CDR1 SGHVS and CDR2 FQNEAQ. V lost 8 bases to trimming and J lost 6 bases, with 20 bases between them. This CDR3 is CASGGARAGFNEQFF. For the CDR3, the DNA is TGTGCCAGCGGCGGGGCGCGGGCGGGGTTCAATGAGCAGTTCTTC.

This clonotype is classed as medium-sized. The V and J genes are TRBV19 and TRBJ2-1; maybe TRBD1 (7 bases). V lost 9 bases, J lost 9 bases, and 12 bases lay in between. The CDR3 extends over 11 amino acids. Looked up from germline, CDR1 is LNHDA and CDR2 is SQIVND (reference sequence). The CDR3 DNA follows: TGTGCCAGGAACAGGGGAGGTGAGCAGTTCTTC. Amino acids: CARNRGGEQFF.

A remark on this clonotype: Given a much more abundant clone one base away, this may be a read error. In DNA, the CDR3 is TGTGCCAGCAGCTCAAACAGGGGAACGGAGTACGAGCAGTACTTC. This encodes CASSSNRGTEYEQYF. The chain has TRBV7-9 and TRBJ2-7; 7 nucleotides line up with TRBD1. Unmatched junction bases numbered 10, after V lost 4 bases and J lost 4 bases. This CDR3 comprises 15 residues. Germline CDR1 SEHNR, CDR2 FQNEAQ (reference sequence).

There are many counts of this clonotype. The chain has TRBV9 and TRBJ1-6, with D perhaps TRBD1 (6 bases). Germline CDR1 is SGDLS and CDR2 is YYNGEE. The CDR3 sequence is 15 residues long. Trimming shortened V by 1 base and J by 9 bases, and 14 bases separated the two germline ends. The CDR3 protein is CASSVSGGRGSPLHF. CDR3 nucleotide sequence: TGTGCCAGCAGCGTATCGGGGGGGCGTGGTTCACCCCTCCACTTT.